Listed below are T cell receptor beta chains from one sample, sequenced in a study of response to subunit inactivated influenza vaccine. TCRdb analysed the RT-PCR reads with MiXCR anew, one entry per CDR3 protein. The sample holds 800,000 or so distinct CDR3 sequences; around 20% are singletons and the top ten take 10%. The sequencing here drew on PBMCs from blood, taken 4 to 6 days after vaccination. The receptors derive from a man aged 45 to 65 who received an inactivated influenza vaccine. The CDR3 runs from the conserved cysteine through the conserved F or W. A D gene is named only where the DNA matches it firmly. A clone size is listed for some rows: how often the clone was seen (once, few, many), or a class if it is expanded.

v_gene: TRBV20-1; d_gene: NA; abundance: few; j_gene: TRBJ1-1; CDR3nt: TGCAGTGCTATTCAGGCCGATCTAATGAACACTGAAGCTTTCTTT; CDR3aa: CSAIQADLMNTEAFF
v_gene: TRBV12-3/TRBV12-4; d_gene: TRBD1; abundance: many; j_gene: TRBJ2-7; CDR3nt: TGTGCCAGCAGTTTCGGTCGACAGGGGGTTTACGAGCAGTACTTC; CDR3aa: CASSFGRQGVYEQYF
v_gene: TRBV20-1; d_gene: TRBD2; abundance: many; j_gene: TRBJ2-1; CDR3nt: TGCAGTGCTAGCCGGGACTACCCAAAAGTGAGCTCCTACAATGAGCAGTTCTTC; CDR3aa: CSASRDYPKVSSYNEQFF
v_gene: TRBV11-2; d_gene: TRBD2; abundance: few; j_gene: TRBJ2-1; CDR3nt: TGTGCCAGCAGCTTAGCAGCGGGGGGGTACAATGAGCAGTTCTTC; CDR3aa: CASSLAAGGYNEQFF
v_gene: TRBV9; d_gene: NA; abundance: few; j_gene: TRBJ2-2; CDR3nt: TGTGCCAGCAGCGCGTACGGGAGACTAACCGGGGAGCTGTTTTTT; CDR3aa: CASSAYGRLTGELFF
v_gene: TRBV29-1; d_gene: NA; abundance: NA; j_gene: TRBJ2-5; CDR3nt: TGCAGCGTTGGGAAGAGGGGGAGCCTTCAAGAGACCCAGTACTTC; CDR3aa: CSVGKRGSLQETQYF
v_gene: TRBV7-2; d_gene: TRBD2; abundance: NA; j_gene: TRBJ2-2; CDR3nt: TGTGCCAGCAGCTGGTCTAGCGGGACCGGGGAGCTGTTTTTT; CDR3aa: CASSWSSGTGELFF
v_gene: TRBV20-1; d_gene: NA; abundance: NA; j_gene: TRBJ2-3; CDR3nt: TGCAGTGCACCCCCAGGGGTAAGCACAGATACGCAGTATTTT; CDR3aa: CSAPPGVSTDTQYF
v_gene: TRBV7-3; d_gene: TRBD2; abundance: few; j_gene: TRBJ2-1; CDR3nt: TGTGCCAGCAGCTCCAGCGGGAGGGCCATTGAGCAGTTCTTC; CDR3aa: CASSSSGRAIEQFF
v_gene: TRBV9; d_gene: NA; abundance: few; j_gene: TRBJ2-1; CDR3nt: TGTGCCAGCAGCGTAGGGACTATAGTCTACAATGAGCAGTTCTTC; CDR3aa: CASSVGTIVYNEQFF
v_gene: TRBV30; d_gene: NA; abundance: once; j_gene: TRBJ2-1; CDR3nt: TGTGCCTGGAACTCGGGTGTGGGATACAATGAGCAGTTCTTC; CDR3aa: CAWNSGVGYNEQFF
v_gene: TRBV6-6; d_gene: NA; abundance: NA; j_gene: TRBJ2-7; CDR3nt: TGTGCCAGCAGTTACGATTTCCCCATCGAGCAGTACTTC; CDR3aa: CASSYDFPIEQYF
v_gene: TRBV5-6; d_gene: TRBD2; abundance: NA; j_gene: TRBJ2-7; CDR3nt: TGTGCCAGCAGCTTGGAAGCGGGGGGCCGCTACTCCTACGAGCAGTACTTC; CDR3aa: CASSLEAGGRYSYEQYF
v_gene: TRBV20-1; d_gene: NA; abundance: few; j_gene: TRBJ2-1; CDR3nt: TGCAGTGCTAGCCGGATCGAAGGCAACAATGAGCAGTTCTTC; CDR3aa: CSASRIEGNNEQFF
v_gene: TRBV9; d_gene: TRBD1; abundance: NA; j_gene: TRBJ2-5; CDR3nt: TGTGCCAGCAGCGTCGGACAGGGAAATGAAGAGACCCAGTACTTC; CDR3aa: CASSVGQGNEETQYF
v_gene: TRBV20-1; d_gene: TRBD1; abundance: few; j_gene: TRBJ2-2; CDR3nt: TGCAGTGCTACGACAGGGCCCTCGCAGGTCGGGGAGCTGTTTTTT; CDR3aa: CSATTGPSQVGELFF
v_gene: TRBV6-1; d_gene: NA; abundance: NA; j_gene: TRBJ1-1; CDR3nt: TGTGCCAGCAGTGAAGCTGGGTCGGTGGACACTGAAGCTTTCTTT; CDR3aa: CASSEAGSVDTEAFF
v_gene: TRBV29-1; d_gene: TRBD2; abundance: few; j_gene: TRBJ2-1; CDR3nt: TGCAGCGTTGAAAGGTTTTCGCGGGAGGGCCGTATGAATGAGCAGTTCTTC; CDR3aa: CSVERFSREGRMNEQFF
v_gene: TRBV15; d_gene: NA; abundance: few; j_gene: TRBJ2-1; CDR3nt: TGTGCCACCAGCAGAGGTGAGGGAAGCTCCTACAATGAGCAGTTCTTC; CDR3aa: CATSRGEGSSYNEQFF
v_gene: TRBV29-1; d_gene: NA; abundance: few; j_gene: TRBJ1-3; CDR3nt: TGCAGCGTACCCGGACCCATAGGGAACACCATATATTTT; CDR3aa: CSVPGPIGNTIYF
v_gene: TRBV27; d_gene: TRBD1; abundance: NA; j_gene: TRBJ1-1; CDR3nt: TGTGCCAGCAGTGGGACAGGGTCGGGCACTGAAGCTTTCTTT; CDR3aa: CASSGTGSGTEAFF
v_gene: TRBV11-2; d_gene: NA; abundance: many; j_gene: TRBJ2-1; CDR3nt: TGTGCCAGCAGCATGATTAAGGGGCGCTTTTCCCACAATGAGCAGTTCTTC; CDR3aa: CASSMIKGRFSHNEQFF
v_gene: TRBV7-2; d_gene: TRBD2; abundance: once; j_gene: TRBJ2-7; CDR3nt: TGTGCCAGCAGCCGTAGCGGGACGAGGAACGAGCAGTACTTC; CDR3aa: CASSRSGTRNEQYF
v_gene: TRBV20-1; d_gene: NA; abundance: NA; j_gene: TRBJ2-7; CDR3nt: TGCATTGCTGGCAACAGGGCCTCCTACGAGCAGTACTTC; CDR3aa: CIAGNRASYEQYF
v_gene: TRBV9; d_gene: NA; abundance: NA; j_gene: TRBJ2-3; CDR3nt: TGTGCCAGCAGCGTAGTCGGGGGTCAGGGGGCAGATACGCAGTATTTT; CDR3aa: CASSVVGGQGADTQYF
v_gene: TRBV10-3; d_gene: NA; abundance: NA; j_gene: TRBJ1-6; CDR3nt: TGTGCCATCAGTGAGGGGACTCGAGGAAGATCCTATAATTCACCCCTCCACTTT; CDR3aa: CAISEGTRGRSYNSPLHF
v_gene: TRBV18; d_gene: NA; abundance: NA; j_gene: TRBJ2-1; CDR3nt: TGTGCCAGCTCACCAAAAGGGGACGAGCAGTTCTTC; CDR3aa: CASSPKGDEQFF
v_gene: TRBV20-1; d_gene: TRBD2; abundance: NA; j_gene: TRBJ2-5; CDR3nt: TGCAGTGCTAGAGATTTAACTAGCGGGGAGACCCAGTACTTC; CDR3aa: CSARDLTSGETQYF
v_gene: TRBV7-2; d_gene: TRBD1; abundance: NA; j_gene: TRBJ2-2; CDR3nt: TGTGCCAGCAGCTCGGACAGGGGAAACGGGGAGCTGTTTTTT; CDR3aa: CASSSDRGNGELFF
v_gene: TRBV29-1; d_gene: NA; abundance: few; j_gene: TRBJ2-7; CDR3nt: TGCAGCGTTGAAGCGGAGAACTCCTACGAGCAGTACTTC; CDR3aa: CSVEAENSYEQYF
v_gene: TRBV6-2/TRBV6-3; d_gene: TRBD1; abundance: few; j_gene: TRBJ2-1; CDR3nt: TGTGCCAGCAGTTACCGCCGGGGACAGGGGGCGCACAATGAGCAGTTCTTC; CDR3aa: CASSYRRGQGAHNEQFF
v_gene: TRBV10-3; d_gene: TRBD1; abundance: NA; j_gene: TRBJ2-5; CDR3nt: TGTGCCATCAGTGGCTTGACAGGGGGAGAGACCCAGTACTTC; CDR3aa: CAISGLTGGETQYF
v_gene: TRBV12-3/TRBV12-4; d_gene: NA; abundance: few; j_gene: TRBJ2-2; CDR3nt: TGTGCCAGCAGGCTCGGTGCGAACACCGGGGAGCTGTTTTTT; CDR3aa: CASRLGANTGELFF
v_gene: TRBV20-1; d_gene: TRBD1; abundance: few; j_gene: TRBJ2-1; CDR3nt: TGCAGTGCCCCACCTCCGGGACAGGGGAACAATGAGCAGTTCTTC; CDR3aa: CSAPPPGQGNNEQFF
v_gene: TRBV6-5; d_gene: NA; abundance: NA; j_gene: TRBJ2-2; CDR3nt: TGTGCCAGCAGTTACTCTACAGGGAACGGGGAGCTGTTTTTT; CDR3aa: CASSYSTGNGELFF
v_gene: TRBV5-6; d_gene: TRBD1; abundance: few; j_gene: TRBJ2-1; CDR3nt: TGTGCCAGTACACCGGACAGGGTAAGAAATGAGCAGTTCTTC; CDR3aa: CASTPDRVRNEQFF
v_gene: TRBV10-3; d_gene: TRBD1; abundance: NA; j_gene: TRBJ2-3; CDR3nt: TGTGCCACAAGACAGGGACAAACAGTTACGCAGTATTTT; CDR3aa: CATRQGQTVTQYF